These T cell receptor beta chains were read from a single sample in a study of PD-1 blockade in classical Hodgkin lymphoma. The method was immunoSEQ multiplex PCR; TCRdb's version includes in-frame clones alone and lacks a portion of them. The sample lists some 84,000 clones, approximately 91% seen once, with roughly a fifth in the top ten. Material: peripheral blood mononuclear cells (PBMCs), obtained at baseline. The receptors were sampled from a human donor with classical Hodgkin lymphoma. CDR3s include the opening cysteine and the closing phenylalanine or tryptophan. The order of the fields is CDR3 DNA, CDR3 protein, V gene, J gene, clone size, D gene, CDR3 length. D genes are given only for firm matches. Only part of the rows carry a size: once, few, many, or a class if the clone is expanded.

CDR3 DNA: TGTGCCAGCAGCTCCGGGAAACGGAACACTGAAGCTTTCTTT; CDR3 protein: CASSSGKRNTEAFF; V gene: TRBV6-5; J gene: TRBJ1-1; clone size: NA; D gene: NA; CDR3 length: 14
CDR3 DNA: TGCGCCAGCAGCCAACCACAGGGCCCCCAAAACACTGAAGCTTTCTTT; CDR3 protein: CASSQPQGPQNTEAFF; V gene: TRBV4-1; J gene: TRBJ1-1; clone size: NA; D gene: NA; CDR3 length: 16
CDR3 DNA: TGTGCCAGCTCACCGGGACGGAAAAACACTGAAGCTTTCTTT; CDR3 protein: CASSPGRKNTEAFF; V gene: TRBV18; J gene: TRBJ1-1; clone size: NA; D gene: NA; CDR3 length: 14
CDR3 DNA: TGTGCCATCAGTGAGTCTAATGAAAAACTGTTTTTT; CDR3 protein: CAISESNEKLFF; V gene: TRBV10-3; J gene: TRBJ1-4; clone size: NA; D gene: NA; CDR3 length: 12
CDR3 DNA: TGCGCCAGCAGCCCATCTAGCCAGGGTCTAGGTGACGGCTACACCTTC; CDR3 protein: CASSPSSQGLGDGYTF; V gene: TRBV5-1; J gene: TRBJ1-2; clone size: NA; D gene: NA; CDR3 length: 16
CDR3 DNA: TGTGCCAGCAGCCAAGATCCGGGCGACGGGGAGCTGTTTTTT; CDR3 protein: CASSQDPGDGELFF; V gene: TRBV4-2; J gene: TRBJ2-2; clone size: NA; D gene: NA; CDR3 length: 14
CDR3 DNA: TGTGCCAGCACCAGTTTGGGGGACAGCGATCCTGAAGCTTTCTTT; CDR3 protein: CASTSLGDSDPEAFF; V gene: TRBV28; J gene: TRBJ1-1; clone size: NA; D gene: TRBD1; CDR3 length: 15
CDR3 DNA: TGTGCCAGCAGGGGTTCGGCTAATGAAAAACTGTTTTTT; CDR3 protein: CASRGSANEKLFF; V gene: TRBV6-5; J gene: TRBJ1-4; clone size: once; D gene: NA; CDR3 length: 13
CDR3 DNA: TGCGCCAGCAGCCAAGAAGTGTGGGACCCCGCTGAGGACACTGAAGCTTTCTTT; CDR3 protein: CASSQEVWDPAEDTEAFF; V gene: TRBV4-3; J gene: TRBJ1-1; clone size: NA; D gene: NA; CDR3 length: 18
CDR3 DNA: TGTGCCAGTAACCTTGGGACAGGGGGCACTGAAGCTTTCTTT; CDR3 protein: CASNLGTGGTEAFF; V gene: TRBV19; J gene: TRBJ1-1; clone size: NA; D gene: TRBD1; CDR3 length: 14
CDR3 DNA: TGTGCCTGGACCCCGTTGGACACCAATAACTATGGCTACACCTTC; CDR3 protein: CAWTPLDTNNYGYTF; V gene: TRBV30; J gene: TRBJ1-2; clone size: NA; D gene: NA; CDR3 length: 15
CDR3 DNA: TGTGCCAGCAGCCCCCAGGGTCCACGTGGCTACACCTTC; CDR3 protein: CASSPQGPRGYTF; V gene: TRBV7-2; J gene: TRBJ1-2; clone size: NA; D gene: NA; CDR3 length: 13
CDR3 DNA: TGTGCCAGCAGTTACTCGGACTCCTACGAGCAGTACTTC; CDR3 protein: CASSYSDSYEQYF; V gene: TRBV6-5; J gene: TRBJ2-7; clone size: NA; D gene: NA; CDR3 length: 13
CDR3 DNA: TGTGCCAGCAGCTTAGGACAAATTCTTAGGGAGGGCCTTCTGGAGACCCAGTACTTC; CDR3 protein: CASSLGQILREGLLETQYF; V gene: TRBV7-9; J gene: TRBJ2-5; clone size: NA; D gene: TRBD2; CDR3 length: 19